Below are 11 T cell receptor beta chains sequenced from a single sample in a study of Ad26.COV2.S vaccination and SARS-CoV-2 variants (dated by TCRdb to 2020 to 2023). Explained via the paper, the time point label denotes: individuals recovered from natural SARS-CoV-2 infection. The library was built by means of the immunoSEQ multiplex PCR assay. TCRdb took this table from immuneACCESS and kept in-frame rearrangements with V and J called. Such tables lack part of the clones; where checked against another copy, unresolved V genes explain under half of the gap, and the rest is unexplained. Across this sample there are about 350,000 clones, with about 91% seen only once. Roughly 3.9% of the sample is in the top ten clones. The starting material was peripheral blood, obtained after recovery from COVID-19. All receptors come from a human donor who had recovered from COVID-19.

This clone was observed a single time. The chain uses TRBV11-2 and TRBJ2-1; D is uncertain. V was pared by 6 bases and J by 1 base, with 13 bases between. The germline V gene has CDR1 SGHAT and CDR2 FQNNGV. There are 15 residues in the CDR3. CDR3 nucleotides: TGTGCCAGCAGATCAGTTCAGGAGTCCTACAATGAGCAGTTCTTC. Its translation: CASRSVQESYNEQFF. Full variable domain (remainder filled in from reference TRBV11-2 and TRBJ2-1): EAGVAQSPRYKIIEKRQSVAFWCNPISGHATLYWYQQILGQGPKLLIQFQNNGVVDDSQLPKDRFSAERLKGVDSTLKIQPAKLEDSAVYLCASRSVQESYNEQFFGPGTRLTVL.

The V and J genes are TRBV20-1 and TRBJ1-3; no reliable D call. The CDR3 length is 13 residues. Trimming took off 3 bases at V and 0 bases at J, with 6 bases between the two ends. Germline CDR1 DFQATT, CDR2 SNEGSKA (reference sequence). CDR3 residues: CSASRHSGNTIYF. The CDR3 coding sequence is TGCAGTGCTAGTCGCCACTCTGGAAACACCATATATTTT.

The chain uses TRBV10-1 and TRBJ2-1; no definite D call. Trimming removed 0 bases at V and 10 bases at J, with 7 bases between. Germline V gene data show CDR1 as WNHNN and CDR2 as SYGVQD (reference sequence). The CDR3 is 12 amino acids. Written as DNA, the CDR3 is TGCGCCAGCAGTGAGTCGGTTCGGGAGCAGTTCTTC. It is translated as CASSESVREQFF.

This clone was seen ten or more times. The rearrangement joins TRBV11-3 to TRBJ2-2; 11 positions agree with TRBD1. The CDR3 loop spans 16 amino acids. Germline trimming cut 2 bases from V and 6 bases from J; bases unmatched to any gene: 5. Germline-derived CDR1 and CDR2 are SGHNT and YENEEA. This chain's CDR3 is CASSLRTGGWAGELFF. In DNA form, the CDR3 reads TGTGCCAGCAGCTTAAGGACAGGGGGCTGGGCCGGGGAGCTGTTTTTT.

The V call is TRBV11-3, the J call TRBJ2-3; perhaps TRBD1 as D (5 bases). The ends were cut back, 5 bases at V and 3 bases at J, with 12 bases in the middle. CDR1 is SGHNT, CDR2 YENEEA, per germline. The CDR3 contains 14 residues. The CDR3 reads CASSRSQGTDTQYF. The CDR3, as DNA: TGTGCCAGCAGCCGAAGTCAGGGAACAGATACGCAGTATTTT.

The rearrangement uses TRBV9 and TRBJ2-7; 8 nucleotides agree with TRBD1. The CDR3 extends over 14 amino acids. Trimming removed 2 bases from V and 2 bases from J; junction bases left unmatched: 3. Germline values: CDR1 SGDLS, CDR2 YYNGEE. As DNA, the CDR3 is TGTGCCAGCAGCGTCGCACAGGGGGCCTACGAGCAGTACTTC. Amino acid sequence: CASSVAQGAYEQYF.

This clone was detected only a few times. J is TRBJ1-6 and V is TRBV10-3; D gene uncertain. The CDR3 has 15 amino acids. V was clipped by 6 bases and J by 0 bases, with 9 bases between them. Germline lookup yields CDR1 ENHRY and CDR2 SYGVKD. The CDR3 loop is CAIRAESSYNSPLHF. The CDR3 nucleotides read TGTGCCATCAGGGCCGAAAGCTCCTATAATTCACCCCTCCACTTT.

The rearrangement uses TRBV19 and TRBJ1-2; no reliable D call. CDR1 and CDR2 from the germline V gene are LNHDA and SQIVND (reference sequence). Trimming shortened V by 7 bases and J by 4 bases, and 7 bases separated the two germline ends. The CDR3 totals 11 residues. CDR3 region: CASKVGYGYTF. CDR3 coding DNA: TGTGCCAGTAAAGTCGGCTATGGCTACACCTTC.

The rearrangement joins TRBV28 to TRBJ1-6; D not resolved. In germline, CDR1 is MDHEN, CDR2 SYDVKM. The CDR3 contains 12 residues. V dropped 5 bases and J dropped 10 bases, with 9 bases sitting between them. DNA for the CDR3: TGTGCCAGCAGTCCCTTAGGGTCACCCCTCCACTTT. This codes for CASSPLGSPLHF.

This clone has more than one count but fewer than ten. The chain couples TRBV27 to TRBJ1-5, with 9 bases fitting TRBD1. Germline-derived CDR1 and CDR2 are MNHEY and SMNVEV (reference sequence). The CDR3 spans 14 residues. Trimming at V came to 5 bases and at J to 5 bases, leaving 4 bases not matched to a gene. CDR3 bases: TGTGCCAGCAGTCAGGGGACAGGGCATCAGCCCCAGCATTTT. Protein: CASSQGTGHQPQHF.

The rearrangement uses TRBV19 and TRBJ2-3, with 8 bases fitting TRBD2. With V trimmed by 6 bases and J by 4 bases, 3 bases remained unmatched. The CDR3 spans 13 residues. Germline assignment: CDR1 LNHDA and CDR2 SQIVND (reference sequence). The DNA for the CDR3 is TGTGCCAGTAGCGCGGGGGGTGCAGATACGCAGTATTTT. The encoded protein is CASSAGGADTQYF.